What follows are 28 T cell receptor beta chains derived from one specimen sequenced in a study of cytomegalovirus exposure and HLA in healthy donors. 60 Vbeta and 13 Jbeta primers were used in PCR. This table comes from immunoSEQ multiplex PCR, and its TCRdb copy is limited to in-frame clones, with some not included. The table has some 180,000 clones, 65% to 90% seen once. Source material: PBMCs. The receptors shown here come from a girl aged 2-10 years in good health and CMV-seropositive.

V gene TRBV25-1 combines with J gene TRBJ1-5, with no clear D. Germline lookup yields CDR1 MGHDK and CDR2 SYGVNS. V lost 2 bases and J lost 7, with 15 bases in between. This CDR3 region has 15 residues. CDR3 sequence: CASSEEAVEGQPQHF. The CDR3 DNA is TGTGCCAGCAGTGAAGAGGCTGTGGAGGGACAGCCCCAGCATTTT.

The V gene is TRBV11-3, the J gene TRBJ1-2, with D possibly TRBD1 on 6 matching bases. Per the germline V gene, CDR1 is SGHNT and CDR2 is YENEEA. The V end lost 0 bases, the J end lost 7 bases, and 9 bases lay between the germline ends. The CDR3 is made up of 13 amino acids. The CDR3 region is CASSLDQDSGYTF. For the CDR3, the DNA is TGTGCCAGCAGCTTAGACCAGGACAGTGGCTACACCTTC.

This clone was seen a few times. This chain uses TRBV7-8 with TRBJ2-1, with TRBD1 matching 8 bases. Per the germline V gene, CDR1 is SGHVS and CDR2 is FQNEAQ. The CDR3 consists of 15 residues. Unmatched junction bases numbered 7, after V lost 6 bases and J lost 3 bases. The CDR3 protein is CASRPGQGGYNEQFF. CDR3 DNA: TGTGCCAGCAGACCAGGACAGGGAGGCTACAATGAGCAGTTCTTC. Drawing the rest from reference TRBV7-8 and TRBJ2-1, the complete variable domain is GAGVSQSPRYKVAKRGQDVALRCDPISGHVSLFWYQQALGQGPEFLTYFQNEAQLDKSGLPSDRFFAERPEGSVSTLKIQRTQQEDSAVYLCASRPGQGGYNEQFFGPGTRLTVL.

The table lists this clone with a few counts. The J gene is TRBJ1-5, the V gene TRBV6-1; TRBD1 might be the D (6 bases). Trimming removed 4 bases from V and 2 bases from J, with 12 bases in between. Looked up from germline, CDR1 is MNHNS and CDR2 is SASEGT. This CDR3 region has 15 residues. The CDR3 loop is CASSGAWTGNQPQHF. The CDR3 DNA reads as TGTGCCAGCAGTGGGGCGTGGACAGGCAATCAGCCCCAGCATTTT.

The chain is built from TRBV28 and TRBJ1-1; D unclear. The V end was cut by 6 bases, the J end by 6 bases, with 17 bases between. This CDR3 is 14 amino acids long. Germline values: CDR1 MDHEN, CDR2 SYDVKM. CDR3 region: CASSPDWRVAEAFF. The CDR3, as DNA: TGTGCCAGCAGCCCGGACTGGCGGGTGGCTGAAGCTTTCTTT. The whole variable domain, filled in from reference TRBV28 and TRBJ1-1, reads DVKVTQSSRYLVKRTGEKVFLECVQDMDHENMFWYRQDPGLGLRLIYFSYDVKMKEKGDIPEGYSVSREKKERFSLILESASTNQTSMYLCASSPDWRVAEAFFGQGTRLTVV.

The CDR3 region is CASSRGVVYGRTNEKLFF. The CDR3, as DNA: TGTGCCAGCAGCCGCGGGGTAGTATATGGAAGAACTAATGAAAAACTGTTTTTT. The gene calls are TRBV7-6 and TRBJ1-4; unclear D gene. Germline V CDR1 and CDR2: SGHVS, FNYEAQ. V lost 5 bases, J lost 1 base, and 20 bases lay in between. The CDR3 runs to 18 residues.

DNA of the CDR3: TGTGCCAGCAGCTTAGACAGGGGTATCTATGGCTACACCTTC. Protein product: CASSLDRGIYGYTF. This chain uses TRBV11-2 with TRBJ1-2, with D perhaps TRBD1 (6 bases). The CDR3 loop spans 14 amino acids. CDR1 and CDR2 (germline): SGHAT, FQNNGV. V was clipped by 0 bases and J by 4 bases, with 9 bases between them.

V and J are TRBV6-5 and TRBJ2-7, with 8 positions matching TRBD1. The length of the CDR3 is 15 residues. V lost 6 bases to trimming and J lost 6 bases; unmatched junction nucleotides: 13. Germline V gene sequence: CDR1 MNHEY, CDR2 SVGAGI. CDR3 loop: CASRGAGGASGEQYF. CDR3 nucleotides: TGTGCCAGCAGAGGCGCAGGGGGCGCCTCTGGCGAGCAGTACTTC.

V usage is TRBV5-5 and J usage is TRBJ1-2; D is uncertain. V was shortened by 1 base and J by 0 bases, with 7 bases between the two germline ends. CDR1 is SGHKS and CDR2 is YYEKEE in the germline V gene (reference sequence). This CDR3 is 14 amino acids long. The CDR3 nucleotides are TGTGCCAGCAGCTTGTCTCAGGCTAACTATGGCTACACCTTC. The encoded protein is CASSLSQANYGYTF.

The chain carries TRBV9 and TRBJ1-4; perhaps TRBD1 as D (6 bases). This CDR3 contains 17 residues. Trimming took 4 bases from V and 0 from J, leaving 16 bases between them. In germline, CDR1 is SGDLS, CDR2 YYNGEE. The CDR3 DNA reads as TGTGCCAGCAGCCCTCGGACAGCGAGTACAACTAATGAAAAACTGTTTTTT. Translated, it gives CASSPRTASTTNEKLFF. The variable domain in full, completed from reference TRBV9 and TRBJ1-4, reads DSGVTQTPKHLITATGQRVTLRCSPRSGDLSVYWYQQSLDQGLQFLIQYYNGEERAKGNILERFSAQQFPDLHSELNLSSLELGDSALYFCASSPRTASTTNEKLFFGSGTQLSVL.

This rearrangement joins TRBV13 to TRBJ2-7, with TRBD2 identical over 8 bases. The CDR3 has 17 residues. CDR1 is PRHDT, CDR2 FYEKMQ, per germline (reference sequence). The V and J ends lost 5 bases and 3 bases, in that order; junction bases with no gene match: 15. CDR3 in amino acids: CASSPTPRGSGSYEQYF. CDR3 DNA sequence: TGTGCCAGCAGCCCGACCCCTCGTGGGAGCGGGAGCTACGAGCAGTACTTC.

The sample holds a few counts of this clone. The chain joins TRBV30 to TRBJ1-5; 9 nucleotides line up with TRBD1. This CDR3 comprises 13 residues. V lost 4 bases and J lost 6; bases outside the gene matches: 4. Germline lookup yields CDR1 GTSNPN and CDR2 SVGIG (reference sequence). The CDR3 bases are TGTGCCTGGACCTCGGACAGGGGTCAGCCCCAGCATTTT. It yields the protein CAWTSDRGQPQHF.

V usage is TRBV6-5 and J usage is TRBJ2-1; possibly TRBD2 for D (5 bases). Germline V gives CDR1 MNHEY, CDR2 SVGAGI. The CDR3 runs 11 residues. The CDR3 DNA reads TGTTCGAGTGGGAGACACAATGAGCAGTTCTTC. This sequence encodes CSSGRHNEQFF.

This clone was counted a single time. The genes are TRBV28 and TRBJ2-1, with 10 bases fitting TRBD2. In germline, CDR1 is MDHEN, CDR2 SYDVKM. The CDR3 length is 16 residues. V dropped 3 bases and J dropped 12; count of bases not matched to a gene: 14. The CDR3 reads CASSFPGLAEDLGQFF. The CDR3 bases are TGTGCCAGCAGTTTTCCAGGACTAGCGGAAGACCTCGGGCAGTTCTTC.

This clone appeared a few times. The J gene is TRBJ1-1, the V gene TRBV28; D gene unclear. V was clipped by 2 bases and J by 3 bases, with 10 bases between them. The CDR3 consists of 14 residues. CDR1 is MDHEN, CDR2 SYDVKM, per germline. This chain's CDR3 is CASSLAGKDTEAFF. As DNA, the CDR3 is TGTGCCAGCAGTTTAGCGGGGAAGGACACTGAAGCTTTCTTT.

V and J are TRBV7-9 and TRBJ2-3; the match to TRBD2 covers 9 bases. The germline CDR1 and CDR2 sequences are SEHNR and FQNEAQ (reference sequence). This CDR3 is built from 16 residues. With 4 bases clipped from V and 5 bases from J, the junction kept 10 bases outside the gene matches. The CDR3 loop is CASSSIMGGRGDTQYF. CDR3 in DNA: TGTGCCAGCAGCTCAATCATGGGCGGGAGGGGAGATACGCAGTATTTT. Filled out from reference TRBV7-9 and TRBJ2-3, the complete variable domain reads DTGVSQNPRHKITKRGQNVTFRCDPISEHNRLYWYRQTLGQGPEFLTYFQNEAQLEKSRLLSDRFSAERPKGSFSTLEIQRTEQGDSAMYLCASSSIMGGRGDTQYFGPGTRLTVL.

The chain employs TRBV20-1 and TRBJ2-1; D remains unclear. With 3 bases removed from V and 5 bases from J, the gap between germline ends came to 2 bases. CDR1 DFQATT and CDR2 SNEGSKA come from the germline V gene (reference sequence). The CDR3 extends over 10 amino acids. The CDR3 DNA sequence: TGCAGTGCTAGCGACAATGAGCAGTTCTTC. Translated: CSASDNEQFF.

For this clone: One junction end does not reproduce the germline sequence, and a read error may be involved. The J gene is TRBJ1-5, the V gene TRBV2, with D perhaps TRBD1 (6 bases). The CDR3 extends over 14 amino acids. Germline V gene sequence: CDR1 SNHLY, CDR2 FYNNEI. This chain's CDR3 is CASNEARKQGPQHF. In DNA, the CDR3 is TGTGCCAGCAATGAAGCTAGGAAACAGGGACCCCAGCATTTT.

The chain links TRBV30 to TRBJ2-7; no definite D call. The CDR3 contains 13 residues. V was cut by 1 base and J by 0 bases, with 7 bases left in between. Germline CDR1 GTSNPN, CDR2 SVGIG (reference sequence). CDR3 DNA: TGTGCCTGGAGTGGAGGAAGCTCCTACGAGCAGTACTTC. As protein: CAWSGGSSYEQYF.

The genes are TRBV10-3 and TRBJ2-1; 9 nucleotides align to TRBD2. V trimming: 6 bases; J trimming: 3 bases; junction bases outside the gene matches: 6. From germline, CDR1 is ENHRY and CDR2 SYGVKD. The CDR3 spans 15 residues. The CDR3 is CAISSSGAGYNEQFF. DNA for the CDR3: TGTGCCATCAGCTCTAGCGGGGCGGGCTACAATGAGCAGTTCTTC.

The CDR3 is CASSARADTGELFF. CDR3 in DNA: TGTGCCAGCAGCGCGAGAGCGGACACCGGGGAGCTGTTTTTT. The chain is built from TRBV7-8 and TRBJ2-2, with D possibly matching TRBD2 (5 bases). V was pared by 5 bases and J by 3 bases, with 10 bases between. CDR3 length: 14 residues. The germline CDR1 and CDR2 sequences are SGHVS and FQNEAQ. Looking up the rest from reference TRBV7-8 and TRBJ2-2 gives the full variable domain: GAGVSQSPRYKVAKRGQDVALRCDPISGHVSLFWYQQALGQGPEFLTYFQNEAQLDKSGLPSDRFFAERPEGSVSTLKIQRTQQEDSAVYLCASSARADTGELFFGEGSRLTVL.

The chain links TRBV25-1 to TRBJ1-2; TRBD1 matches at 7 bases. V dropped 4 bases and J dropped 11; count of bases not matched to a gene: 7. Germline-derived CDR1 and CDR2 are MGHDK and SYGVNS. The CDR3 loop spans 12 amino acids. As DNA, the CDR3 is TGTGCCAGCAGTGTAGGGGACAGCCTTTACACCTTC. Translated, it gives CASSVGDSLYTF.

The rearrangement links TRBV7-2 to TRBJ2-1; TRBD2 might be the D (6 bases). The CDR3 totals 17 residues. Germline lookup yields CDR1 SGHTA and CDR2 FQGNSA. V dropped 5 bases and J dropped 2 bases, with 19 bases sitting between them. The chain's CDR3 is CASSPPTSSLAYNEQFF. DNA of the CDR3: TGTGCCAGCAGCCCACCAACTAGCTCACTCGCCTACAATGAGCAGTTCTTC.

The chain joins TRBV5-6 to TRBJ1-3; TRBD1 agrees at 7 bases. Germline loops: CDR1 SGHDT, CDR2 YYEEEE. Germline trimming cut 2 bases from V and 1 base from J; bases unmatched to any gene: 6. The CDR3 contains 16 residues. The CDR3 DNA reads TGTGCCAGCAGCTTCACAGGGGTTATTTCTGGAAACACCATATATTTT. This translates into CASSFTGVISGNTIYF.

The chain has TRBV2 and TRBJ1-4, with 8 bases matching TRBD1. The J segment lost 3 bases and the V segment lost 6 bases, leaving 6 bases of the junction unmatched. This CDR3 contains 15 residues. CDR1 and CDR2 from the germline V gene are SNHLY and FYNNEI. The CDR3 nucleotides are TGTGCCAGCAGGGTACAGGGGGAAGCTAATGAAAAACTGTTTTTT. Its protein product is CASRVQGEANEKLFF.

This chain uses TRBV6-5 with TRBJ2-1, with a weak D call TRBD2 (5 bases). The V gene's germline CDR1 is MNHEY and CDR2 SVGAGI. Trimming left V 0 bases short and J 10 bases short, with 10 bases between. The CDR3 has 13 residues. CDR3 in DNA: TGTGCCAGCAGTTACTCGGAGGACCGAGAGCAGTTCTTC. It encodes CASSYSEDREQFF.

The chain employs TRBV5-1 and TRBJ1-1, with D perhaps matching TRBD1 (5 bases). The CDR3 length is 14 residues. The V and J ends lost 2 bases and 2 bases respectively, with 10 bases between them. Germline loops: CDR1 SGHRS, CDR2 YFSETQ. In nucleotides, the CDR3 is TGCGCCAGCAGCTTTCAGGGAACTAACACTGAAGCTTTCTTT. This gives the protein CASSFQGTNTEAFF.

The genes are TRBV7-2 and TRBJ2-3, with 12 bases lining up with TRBD2. The germline gives CDR1 SGHTA, CDR2 FQGNSA. CDR3 length: 14 residues. With 5 bases clipped from V and 11 bases from J, the junction kept 8 bases outside the gene matches. This CDR3 is CASSAASGGALQYF. The CDR3 DNA reads TGTGCCAGCAGCGCGGCTAGCGGGGGGGCCCTGCAGTATTTT. The full variable domain, in which reference TRBV7-2 and TRBJ2-3 provide the parts outside the CDR3, is GAGVSQSPSNKVTEKGKDVELRCDPISGHTALYWYRQSLGQGLEFLIYFQGNSAPDKSGLPSDRFSAERTGGSVSTLTIQRTQQEDSAVYLCASSAASGGALQYFGPGTRLTVL.